Below, 30 T cell receptor beta chains from the same sample are listed, as sequenced in a study of spatial heterogeneity in lung cancer (dated by TCRdb to between 2018 and 2021). The research as a whole found: The tumor nonsynonymous mutation count correlated with the number of expanded alpha and beta TCRs within the tumor.

Receptor amplification or capture employed 5' RACE. Sequenced using a NextSeq 500. The public reads were run again by TCRdb, first through fastp at Q25 and then through MiXCR, and only productive beta chains were kept. Every CDR3 protein is listed once, alongside the most common genes and DNA of its rows. This sample holds more than 1,000 distinct CDR3 sequences; 12% were observed only once. 43% of the sample goes to the ten largest clones. Their cognate antigens are unknown. In light of the paper, this sample's time point label describes: sample taken at primary tumor resection. The source was lung tumor tissue, collected at surgery. The source of these receptors is a male donor with early-stage non-small cell lung cancer.

This clonotype is judged medium-sized (0.01 to 0.1%). The chain uses TRBV18 and TRBJ2-3; D not certain. Trimming cost V 3 bases and J 3 bases, with 10 bases left between them. Germline V lookup: CDR1 KGHSH, CDR2 LQKENI. The CDR3 extends over 14 amino acids. Written as DNA, the CDR3 is TGTGCCAGCTCACCCCCAGGCCGAACAGATACGCAGTATTTT. Protein product: CASSPPGRTDTQYF. Variable domain in full (rest from reference TRBV18 and TRBJ2-3): NAGVMQNPRHLVRRRGQEARLRCSPMKGHSHVYWYRQLPEEGLKFMVYLQKENIIDESGMPKERFSAEFPKEGPSILRIQQVVRGDSAAYFCASSPPGRTDTQYFGPGTRLTVL.

By share of the sample, this clonotype is medium-sized (0.01 to 0.1%). The chain carries TRBV19 and TRBJ2-1; 11 nucleotides agree with TRBD2. This CDR3 spans 17 amino acids. The junction had 8 bases not matched to a gene; V was cut back by 3 bases and J by 4 bases. CDR1 LNHDA and CDR2 SQIVND come from the germline V gene (reference sequence). CDR3 DNA: TGTGCCAGTAGTATTCGGGTGGGGACTAGCGGATACAATGAGCAGTTCTTC. This translates into CASSIRVGTSGYNEQFF.

Sample share makes this clonotype medium-sized (0.01 to 0.1%). V gene TRBV5-1 combines with J gene TRBJ1-2; 7 nucleotides agree with TRBD1. The CDR3 has 21 amino acids. The germline V gene has CDR1 SGHRS and CDR2 YFSETQ. After removal of 4 bases from V and 0 bases from J, the junction contained 24 bases not matched to a gene. CDR3 sequence reads: CASSRGDSGPRILETNYGYTF. In nucleotides, the CDR3 is TGCGCCAGCAGCCGGGGGGACAGTGGGCCCCGGATTTTGGAAACTAACTATGGCTACACCTTC.

This clonotype qualifies as medium-sized. This chain links TRBV6-1 with TRBJ2-3; 8 bases fit TRBD2. V lost 6 bases and J lost 5; bases outside the gene matches: 10. The CDR3 has 15 residues. CDR1 is MNHNS, CDR2 SASEGT, per germline. The CDR3 sequence: CASSRRAGDGDTQYF. CDR3 in DNA: TGTGCCAGCAGCCGAAGAGCGGGAGATGGAGATACGCAGTATTTT.

This clonotype was seen many times. The chain links TRBV3-1 to TRBJ2-7, with 9 bases fitting TRBD2. V lost 1 base and J lost 2; bases outside the gene matches: 15. CDR1 is LGHDT and CDR2 is YNNKEL in the germline V gene (reference sequence). This CDR3 contains 19 residues. Here the CDR3 reads CASSQALQWGLANPYEQYF. The CDR3 DNA sequence: TGTGCCAGCAGCCAAGCGCTCCAATGGGGACTAGCCAATCCCTACGAGCAGTACTTC.

This clonotype is judged medium-sized (0.01 to 0.1%). V gene TRBV27 combines with J gene TRBJ1-6, with D tentatively TRBD1 (5 bases). CDR3 length: 18 residues. Germline values: CDR1 MNHEY, CDR2 SMNVEV (reference sequence). With 3 bases removed from V and 8 bases from J, the gap between germline ends came to 23 bases. In DNA form, the CDR3 reads TGTGCCAGCAGTTTTGTTTCGGCAGGACAAATCAGGGATTCACCCCTCCACTTT. This sequence encodes CASSFVSAGQIRDSPLHF.

By its share, this clonotype is medium-sized (0.01 to 0.1%). The chain combines TRBV19 with TRBJ2-7, with D possibly being TRBD1 (6 bases). This CDR3 region has 15 residues. The V gene lost 1 base and the J gene lost 3 bases, with 13 bases spanning the gap. Germline values: CDR1 LNHDA, CDR2 SQIVND (reference sequence). The CDR3 nucleotides are TGTGCCAGTAGTATAGGTGGCAGGGGAGTCTACGAGCAGTACTTC. Translated: CASSIGGRGVYEQYF.

With regard to this clonotype: The conserved phenylalanine or tryptophan is not found at the CDR3 terminus, so this likely reflects a read error. The DNA is omitted, as the CDR3 cannot be located on it reliably, and the CDR3 follows TCRdb's listing. The V gene is TRBV15, the J gene TRBJ2-7; the DNA was not used to check the table's D call, TRBD2. Germline CDR1 and CDR2: LNHNV and YYDKDF (reference sequence). The CDR3 has 12 amino acids, counting both end residues. Here the CDR3 reads CATSRAPRNTWS.

This clonotype is medium-sized in the sample. The rearrangement joins TRBV7-8 to TRBJ2-1; the match to TRBD2 covers 15 bases. This CDR3 comprises 15 residues. The germline gives CDR1 SGHVS, CDR2 FQNEAQ. V dropped 6 bases and J dropped 7; count of bases not matched to a gene: 4. CDR3 nucleotide sequence: TGTGCCAGCAGTCGGACTAGCGGGAGGGAAAATGAGCAGTTCTTC. Amino acid sequence: CASSRTSGRENEQFF.

The rearrangement links TRBV14 to TRBJ2-7; D uncertain. Germline values: CDR1 SGHDN, CDR2 FVKESK. V lost 1 base and J lost 0, with 10 bases in between. CDR3 length: 15 residues. CDR3 coding DNA: TGTGCCAGCAGCCAAGTTTTCCGCTGCTCCTACGAGCAGTACTTC. This gives the protein CASSQVFRCSYEQYF.

This clonotype is labeled medium-sized (0.01 to 0.1%). The CDR3 nucleotides read TGTGCCAGCAGATCGGGGACGGCGAACACTGAAGCTTTCTTT. It encodes CASRSGTANTEAFF. The chain joins TRBV2 to TRBJ1-1; tentative D call: TRBD1 (5 bases). From germline, CDR1 is SNHLY and CDR2 FYNNEI. CDR3 length: 14 amino acids. Trimming left V 6 bases short and J 1 base short, with 12 bases between.

This clonotype rates as medium-sized. V is TRBV12-3 or TRBV12-4 and J is TRBJ1-1, with D hard to call. V lost 3 bases, J lost 1 base, and 6 bases lay in between. This CDR3 has 13 amino acids. CDR3 residues: CASSLGGNTEAFF. The CDR3 DNA reads as TGTGCCAGCAGTTTGGGAGGGAACACTGAAGCTTTCTTT.

This clonotype qualifies as medium-sized. This chain uses TRBV20-1 with TRBJ2-5, with 8 nucleotides matching TRBD2. The CDR3 length is 15 residues. Germline V gene lookup returns CDR1 DFQATT and CDR2 SNEGSKA (reference sequence). V gave up 0 bases and J gave up 1 base; unmatched junction bases: 4. The CDR3 spells CSARDSGKGQETQYF. CDR3 DNA: TGCAGTGCTAGAGATAGCGGGAAAGGCCAAGAGACCCAGTACTTC.

This clonotype ranks as large. The rearrangement joins TRBV12-3 or TRBV12-4 to TRBJ1-3, with D possibly being TRBD1 (5 bases). The ends were cut back, 4 bases at V and 7 bases at J, with 14 bases in the middle. The CDR3 length is 14 residues. The CDR3 sequence: CASSSQDGWNTIYF. CDR3 bases: TGTGCCAGCAGTTCACAGGACGGTTGGAACACCATATATTTT.

This clonotype is labeled as medium-sized. This rearrangement joins TRBV10-3 to TRBJ2-7; D may be TRBD2 (5 bases). Trimming pared 3 bases from V and 3 bases from J, leaving 6 bases between. Germline CDR1 ENHRY, CDR2 SYGVKD. The CDR3 spans 12 residues. The CDR3 DNA sequence: TGTGCCATCAGTGACGGGAACTACGAGCAGTACTTC. As protein: CAISDGNYEQYF.

In its sample, this clonotype is medium-sized. V gene TRBV12-3 or TRBV12-4 combines with J gene TRBJ2-5; possibly TRBD1 for D (5 bases). Trimming cost V 1 base and J 4 bases, with 7 bases left between them. This CDR3 contains 13 residues. The CDR3 region is CASSLGRVETQYF. CDR3 nucleotides: TGTGCCAGCAGTTTAGGCAGGGTAGAGACCCAGTACTTC.

This clonotype counts as medium-sized. The chain joins TRBV20-1 to TRBJ2-7; 11 positions agree with TRBD2. Germline V gene data show CDR1 as DFQATT and CDR2 as SNEGSKA (reference sequence). This CDR3 region has 14 residues. V lost 5 bases, J lost 4 bases, and 7 bases stayed unmatched. CDR3 sequence: CSAWSSGRVYEQYF. The CDR3 bases are TGCAGTGCTTGGAGTAGCGGGAGGGTATACGAGCAGTACTTC.

This clonotype has ten or more counts. The rearrangement links TRBV3-1 to TRBJ1-3, with TRBD1 matching 7 bases. CDR1 and CDR2 (germline): LGHDT, YNNKEL (reference sequence). Trimming took 1 base from V and 5 from J; bases not matched to a gene: 5. This CDR3 is 15 amino acids long. The CDR3 DNA sequence: TGTGCCAGCAGCCAAGGCGACAGGGAGAGAAACACCATATATTTT. Amino acid sequence: CASSQGDRERNTIYF.

This clonotype came up a few times. The V call is TRBV5-1, the J call TRBJ2-7; 8 bases are a match to TRBD2. The CDR3 loop spans 14 amino acids. CDR1 and CDR2 (germline): SGHRS, YFSETQ. V gave up 3 bases and J gave up 2 bases; unmatched junction bases: 4. The CDR3 DNA is TGCGCCAGCAGCTGGAGCGGGAGTACCTACGAGCAGTACTTC. It encodes CASSWSGSTYEQYF.

This clonotype is medium-sized by share. CDR3 residues: CASSQGLNEQYF. The CDR3 coding sequence is TGTGCCAGCAGCCAGGGGCTGAACGAGCAGTACTTC. V gene TRBV11-2 combines with J gene TRBJ2-7, with D possibly matching TRBD1 (6 bases). Germline CDR1 SGHAT, CDR2 FQNNGV. The CDR3 consists of 12 residues. The V end lost 5 bases, the J end lost 5 bases, and 10 bases lay between the germline ends.

This chain connects TRBV20-1 to TRBJ1-3, with D perhaps TRBD1 (5 bases). The length of the CDR3 is 14 residues. Germline lookup yields CDR1 DFQATT and CDR2 SNEGSKA (reference sequence). The V end was cut by 0 bases, the J end by 4 bases, with 10 bases between. The CDR3 DNA is TGCAGTGCTAGAGAGGGGGGGTCGGGAAACACCATATATTTT. Protein: CSAREGGSGNTIYF.

By share, this clonotype ranks as large (0.1 to 1%). This sequence joins TRBV6-5 and TRBJ2-1; 8 nucleotides line up with TRBD2. This CDR3 is built from 17 residues. Germline V CDR1 and CDR2: MNHEY, SVGAGI. With 6 bases clipped from V and 3 bases from J, the junction kept 13 bases outside the gene matches. DNA for the CDR3: TGTGCCAGCAGCCCCCGAAGGGGGGGGACTAGCTACAATGAGCAGTTCTTC. It encodes CASSPRRGGTSYNEQFF.

This clonotype is labeled as medium-sized. The V and J genes are TRBV4-1 and TRBJ2-5; the match to TRBD1 covers 10 bases. V lost 1 base, J lost 5 bases, and 7 bases stayed unmatched. The germline V gene has CDR1 MGHRA and CDR2 YSYEKL. This CDR3 is 16 amino acids long. CDR3 protein: CASSQVPTGGAETQYF. CDR3 DNA sequence: TGCGCCAGCAGCCAAGTTCCGACAGGGGGCGCTGAGACCCAGTACTTC.

Within the sample, this clonotype is medium-sized (0.01 to 0.1%). V is TRBV6-1 and J is TRBJ1-1; unclear D gene. V lost 4 bases and J lost 7, with 16 bases in between. The germline V gene encodes CDR1 MNHNS and CDR2 SASEGT. The CDR3 contains 14 residues. CDR3: CASSVIEKFIEAFF. The CDR3 nucleotides are TGTGCCAGCAGTGTCATTGAAAAGTTCATTGAAGCTTTCTTT.

This clonotype counts as medium-sized (0.01 to 0.1%). The V and J genes are TRBV20-1 and TRBJ2-3; no clear D. Germline V CDR1 and CDR2: DFQATT, SNEGSKA (reference sequence). The CDR3 extends over 12 amino acids. V was clipped by 2 bases and J by 3 bases, with 6 bases between them. CDR3 sequence (DNA): TGCAGTGCTAGACCCGCAACAGATACGCAGTATTTT. This translates into CSARPATDTQYF.

There are a few counts of this clonotype. The chain employs TRBV12-3 or TRBV12-4 and TRBJ2-1; 12 nucleotides line up with TRBD2. J was trimmed by 5 bases and V by 5 bases; bases with no gene match: 7. The CDR3 length is 16 residues. CDR3 protein: CASSAQTSGRNNEQFF. The CDR3 bases are TGTGCCAGCAGTGCCCAGACTAGCGGGAGAAACAATGAGCAGTTCTTC.

This clonotype ranks as medium-sized (0.01 to 0.1%). The rearrangement joins TRBV12-3 or TRBV12-4 to TRBJ1-2; no firm D call. V was trimmed by 2 bases and J by 6 bases, leaving 10 bases between them. CDR3 length: 13 residues. The CDR3 sequence: CASSLKGLDGYTF. CDR3 in DNA: TGTGCCAGCAGTTTAAAGGGCTTGGATGGCTACACCTTC.

This clonotype was counted ten times or more. The V gene is TRBV3-1, the J gene TRBJ2-1, with D perhaps matching TRBD2 (5 bases). V was trimmed by 7 bases and J by 4 bases, leaving 14 bases between them. Germline assignment: CDR1 LGHDT and CDR2 YNNKEL (reference sequence). The CDR3 extends over 14 amino acids. The CDR3 DNA reads TGTGCCAGCAAAGAGGGAAAGGAATACAATGAGCAGTTCTTC. Encoded protein: CASKEGKEYNEQFF.

This clonotype ranks as medium-sized (0.01 to 0.1%). This chain connects TRBV21-1 to TRBJ2-3. TRBV21-1 is a recognized pseudogene. CDR3 size: 16 residues. CDR3 sequence: CASSKALRSSTDTQYF. The CDR3 nucleotides read TGTGCCAGCAGCAAAGCGTTGCGATCTAGCACAGATACGCAGTATTTT.

By share, this clonotype ranks as large (0.1 to 1%). The V and J genes are TRBV12-3 or TRBV12-4 and TRBJ2-2; TRBD2 matches at 7 bases. V dropped 3 bases and J dropped 3; count of bases not matched to a gene: 7. This CDR3 has 16 residues. The CDR3 reads CASSLSSGPYTGELFF. In DNA, the CDR3 is TGTGCCAGCAGTTTGAGTAGCGGGCCGTACACCGGGGAGCTGTTTTTT.